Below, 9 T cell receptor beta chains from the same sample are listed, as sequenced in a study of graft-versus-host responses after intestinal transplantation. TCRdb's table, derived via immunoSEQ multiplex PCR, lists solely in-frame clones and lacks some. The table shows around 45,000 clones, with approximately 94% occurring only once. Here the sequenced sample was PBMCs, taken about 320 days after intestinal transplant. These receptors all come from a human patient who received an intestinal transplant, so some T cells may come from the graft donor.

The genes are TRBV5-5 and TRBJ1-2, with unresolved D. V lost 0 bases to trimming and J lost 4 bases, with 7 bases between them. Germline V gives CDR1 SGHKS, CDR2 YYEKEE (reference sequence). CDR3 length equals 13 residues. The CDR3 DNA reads TGTGCCAGCAGCTTGGACAGCTCCTATGGCTACACCTTC. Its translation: CASSLDSSYGYTF.

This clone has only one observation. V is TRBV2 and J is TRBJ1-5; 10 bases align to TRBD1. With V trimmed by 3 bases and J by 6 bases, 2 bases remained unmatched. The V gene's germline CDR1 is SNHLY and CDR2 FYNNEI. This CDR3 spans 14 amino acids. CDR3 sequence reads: CASSDGTGAQPQHF. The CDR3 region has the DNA TGTGCCAGCAGTGATGGGACAGGGGCTCAGCCCCAGCATTTT.

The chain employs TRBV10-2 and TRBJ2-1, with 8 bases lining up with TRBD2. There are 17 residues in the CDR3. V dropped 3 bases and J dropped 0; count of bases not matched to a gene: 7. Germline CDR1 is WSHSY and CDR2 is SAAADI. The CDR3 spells CASSDSIAGSSYNEQFF. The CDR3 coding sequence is TGCGCCAGCAGTGATTCAATAGCGGGGTCCTCCTACAATGAGCAGTTCTTC.

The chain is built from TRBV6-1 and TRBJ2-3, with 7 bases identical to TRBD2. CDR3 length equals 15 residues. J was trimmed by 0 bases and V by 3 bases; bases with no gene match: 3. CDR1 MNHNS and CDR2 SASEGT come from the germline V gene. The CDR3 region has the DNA TGTGCCAGCAGTGAGCCTAGCGGAAGCACAGATACGCAGTATTTT. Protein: CASSEPSGSTDTQYF.

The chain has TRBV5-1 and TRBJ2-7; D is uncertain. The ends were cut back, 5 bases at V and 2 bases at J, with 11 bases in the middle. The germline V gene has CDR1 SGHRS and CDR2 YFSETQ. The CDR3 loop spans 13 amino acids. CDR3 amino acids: CASSVQSAYEQYF. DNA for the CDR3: TGCGCCAGCAGTGTGCAGTCTGCCTACGAGCAGTACTTC.

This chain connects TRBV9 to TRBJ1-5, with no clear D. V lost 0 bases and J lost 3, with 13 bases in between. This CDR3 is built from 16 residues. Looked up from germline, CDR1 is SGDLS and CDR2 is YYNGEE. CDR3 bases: TGTGCCAGCAGCGTAGCTGTGAACCGTCACAATCAGCCCCAGCATTTT. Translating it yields CASSVAVNRHNQPQHF. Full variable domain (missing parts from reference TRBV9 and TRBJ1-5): DSGVTQTPKHLITATGQRVTLRCSPRSGDLSVYWYQQSLDQGLQFLIQYYNGEERAKGNILERFSAQQFPDLHSELNLSSLELGDSALYFCASSVAVNRHNQPQHFGDGTRLSIL.

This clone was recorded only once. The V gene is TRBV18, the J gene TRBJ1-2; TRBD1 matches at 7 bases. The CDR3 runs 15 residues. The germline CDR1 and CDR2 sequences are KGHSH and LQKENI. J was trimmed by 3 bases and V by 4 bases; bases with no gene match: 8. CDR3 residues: CASSRRDSQDYGYTF. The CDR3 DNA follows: TGTGCCAGCTCACGTCGGGACAGTCAAGACTATGGCTACACCTTC. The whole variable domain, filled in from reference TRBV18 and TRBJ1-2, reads NAGVMQNPRHLVRRRGQEARLRCSPMKGHSHVYWYRQLPEEGLKFMVYLQKENIIDESGMPKERFSAEFPKEGPSILRIQQVVRGDSAAYFCASSRRDSQDYGYTFGSGTRLTVV.

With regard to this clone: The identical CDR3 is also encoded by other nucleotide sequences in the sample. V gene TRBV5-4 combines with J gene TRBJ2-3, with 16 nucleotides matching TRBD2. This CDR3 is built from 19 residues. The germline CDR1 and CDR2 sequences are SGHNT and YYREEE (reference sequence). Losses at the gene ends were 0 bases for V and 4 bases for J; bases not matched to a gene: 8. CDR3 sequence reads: CASSLGGLAGGLTPDTQYF. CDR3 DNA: TGTGCCAGCAGCTTGGGGGGACTAGCGGGGGGGCTCACCCCAGATACGCAGTATTTT.

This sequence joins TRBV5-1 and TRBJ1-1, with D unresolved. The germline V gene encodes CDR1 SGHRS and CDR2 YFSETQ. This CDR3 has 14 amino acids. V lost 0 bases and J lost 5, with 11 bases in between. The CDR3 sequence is CASSLGAAGTEAFF. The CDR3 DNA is TGCGCCAGCAGCTTGGGGGCAGCAGGAACTGAAGCTTTCTTT. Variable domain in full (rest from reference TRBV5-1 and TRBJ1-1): KAGVTQTPRYLIKTRGQQVTLSCSPISGHRSVSWYQQTPGQGLQFLFEYFSETQRNKGNFPGRFSGRQFSNSRSEMNVSTLELGDSALYLCASSLGAAGTEAFFGQGTRLTVV.